Here is one T cell receptor (beta chain) with its context. Its antigen is as yet unknown. The CDR3 extends over 14 amino acids. Germline loops: CDR1 KGHDR, CDR2 SFDVKD. V gave up 3 bases and J gave up 1 base, with 6 bases separating them. This record belongs to a study of identical twins. Overall study findings and caveats: The degree of excess twin sharing was weaker in beta out-of-frame sequences. Invariant MAIT and iNKT cells are populations that could partly confound zero-insertion analyses. Conclusions were drawn cross-sectionally by statistical analysis, without following the same donors.

TCRdb processed the 5' RACE reads anew with MiXCR; each CDR3 protein has one entry. The table has approximately 1.8 million distinct CDR3 sequences, less than 35% seen once. V gene TRBV24-1 combines with J gene TRBJ1-5; D is ambiguous. This clonotype originated in a newborn girl in good health. The sequencing sample was made of cord blood. The CDR3 sequence: CATSDGSSNQPQHF. Here the CDR3 DNA reads TGTGCCACCAGTGATGGCAGCAGCAATCAGCCCCAGCATTTT.